This TCR beta chain was sequenced in a study of cytomegalovirus exposure and HLA in healthy donors. 13 Jbeta primers and 60 Vbeta primers were used for the PCR. Repertoires were generated with immunoSEQ multiplex PCR, while TCRdb's copy carries only in-frame clones and drops some. The profile covers 150,000 to 200,000 clones, with around 80% appearing a single time and around 11% taken by the ten largest. Between the trimmed V and J ends, which lost 2 bases and 0 bases, there was a span of 13 bases. The CDR3 totals 16 residues. Per the germline V gene, CDR1 is MDHEN and CDR2 is SYDVKM. The TCR originated in a man aged 18 to 35 in good health and CMV-seropositive. Sequencing was carried out using PBMCs. The J gene is TRBJ2-5, the V gene TRBV28; tentative D call: TRBD2 (5 bases). CDR3 sequence: CASSLGLAVYQETQYF. The DNA of the CDR3 is TGTGCCAGCAGTTTAGGCCTAGCAGTCTACCAAGAGACCCAGTACTTC.